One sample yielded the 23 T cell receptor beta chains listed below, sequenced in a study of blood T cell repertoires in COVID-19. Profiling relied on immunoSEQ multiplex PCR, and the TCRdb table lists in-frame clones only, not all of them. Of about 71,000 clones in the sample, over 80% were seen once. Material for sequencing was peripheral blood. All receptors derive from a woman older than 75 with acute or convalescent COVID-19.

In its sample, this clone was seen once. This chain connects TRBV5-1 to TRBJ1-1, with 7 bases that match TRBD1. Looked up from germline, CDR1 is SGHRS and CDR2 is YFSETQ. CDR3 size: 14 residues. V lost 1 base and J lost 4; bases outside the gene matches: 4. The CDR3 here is CASSLKGAPTEAFF. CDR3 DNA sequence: TGCGCCAGCAGCTTGAAGGGGGCGCCCACTGAAGCTTTCTTT.

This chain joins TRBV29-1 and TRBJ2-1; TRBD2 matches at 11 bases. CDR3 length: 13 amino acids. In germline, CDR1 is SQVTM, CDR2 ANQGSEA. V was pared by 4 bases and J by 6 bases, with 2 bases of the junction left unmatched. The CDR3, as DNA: TGCAGCGTTGGGACTAGCGGGTTCAATGAGCAGTTCTTC. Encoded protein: CSVGTSGFNEQFF.

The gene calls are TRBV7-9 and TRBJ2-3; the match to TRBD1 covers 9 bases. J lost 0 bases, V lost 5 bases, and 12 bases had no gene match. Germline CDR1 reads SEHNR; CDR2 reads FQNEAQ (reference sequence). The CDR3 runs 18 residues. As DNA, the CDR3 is TGTGCCAGCAGCCCGCCCGCTTGGGACAGGGCAAGCACAGATACGCAGTATTTT. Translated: CASSPPAWDRASTDTQYF. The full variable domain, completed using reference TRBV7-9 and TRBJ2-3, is DTGVSQNPRHKITKRGQNVTFRCDPISEHNRLYWYRQTLGQGPEFLTYFQNEAQLEKSRLLSDRFSAERPKGSFSTLEIQRTEQGDSAMYLCASSPPAWDRASTDTQYFGPGTRLTVL.

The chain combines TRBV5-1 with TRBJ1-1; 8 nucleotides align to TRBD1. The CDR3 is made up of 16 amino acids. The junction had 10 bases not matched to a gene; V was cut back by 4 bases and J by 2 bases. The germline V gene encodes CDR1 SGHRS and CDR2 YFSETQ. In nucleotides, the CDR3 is TGCGCCAGCAGCGGGACGCCAGGGGGCCCTAACACTGAAGCTTTCTTT. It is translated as CASSGTPGGPNTEAFF.

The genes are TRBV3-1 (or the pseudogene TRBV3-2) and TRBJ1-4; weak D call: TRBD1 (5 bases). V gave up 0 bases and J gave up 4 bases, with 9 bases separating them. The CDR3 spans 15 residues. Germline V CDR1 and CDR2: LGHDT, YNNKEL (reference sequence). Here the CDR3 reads CASSQEDSYNEKLFF. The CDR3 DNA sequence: TGTGCCAGCAGCCAAGAAGACAGTTATAATGAAAAACTGTTTTTT.

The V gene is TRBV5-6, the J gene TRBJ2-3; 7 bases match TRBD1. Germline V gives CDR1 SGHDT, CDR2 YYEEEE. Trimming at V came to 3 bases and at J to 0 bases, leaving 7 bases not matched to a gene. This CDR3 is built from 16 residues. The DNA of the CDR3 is TGTGCCAGCAGCTCCGGGACAGTACTGAGCACAGATACGCAGTATTTT. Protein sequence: CASSSGTVLSTDTQYF.

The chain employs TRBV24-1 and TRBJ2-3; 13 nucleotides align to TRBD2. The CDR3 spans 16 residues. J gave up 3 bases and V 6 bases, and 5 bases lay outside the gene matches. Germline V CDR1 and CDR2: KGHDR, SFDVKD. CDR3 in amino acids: CATSMWGLAGTDTQYF. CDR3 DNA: TGTGCCACCAGTATGTGGGGACTAGCGGGGACAGATACGCAGTATTTT.

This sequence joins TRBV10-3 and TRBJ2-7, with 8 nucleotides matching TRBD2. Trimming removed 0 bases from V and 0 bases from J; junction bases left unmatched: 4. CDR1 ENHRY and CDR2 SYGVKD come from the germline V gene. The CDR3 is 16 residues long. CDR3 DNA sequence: TGTGCCATCAGTGAGTCGACTCGGGGGGGCTCCTACGAGCAGTACTTC. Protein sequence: CAISESTRGGSYEQYF.

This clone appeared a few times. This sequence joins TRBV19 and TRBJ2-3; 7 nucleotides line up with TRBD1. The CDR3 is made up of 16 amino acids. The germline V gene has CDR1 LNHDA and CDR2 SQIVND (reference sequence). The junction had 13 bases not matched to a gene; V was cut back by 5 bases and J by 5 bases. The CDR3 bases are TGTGCCAGTAGTGGACGACAGGGTGGCATGGGAGATACGCAGTATTTT. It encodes CASSGRQGGMGDTQYF.

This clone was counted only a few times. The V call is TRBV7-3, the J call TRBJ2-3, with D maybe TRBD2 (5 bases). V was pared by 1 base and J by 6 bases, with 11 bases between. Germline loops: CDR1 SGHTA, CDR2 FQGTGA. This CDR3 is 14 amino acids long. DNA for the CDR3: TGTGCCAGCAGCTTAATGGACTCCCGGGATACGCAGTATTTT. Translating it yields CASSLMDSRDTQYF.

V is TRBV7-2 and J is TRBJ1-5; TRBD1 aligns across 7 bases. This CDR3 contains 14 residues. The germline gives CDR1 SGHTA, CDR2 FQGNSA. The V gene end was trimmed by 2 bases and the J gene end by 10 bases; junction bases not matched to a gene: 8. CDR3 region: CASSLWTGSQPQHF. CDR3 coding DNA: TGTGCCAGCAGCTTATGGACAGGAAGCCAACCCCAGCATTTT.

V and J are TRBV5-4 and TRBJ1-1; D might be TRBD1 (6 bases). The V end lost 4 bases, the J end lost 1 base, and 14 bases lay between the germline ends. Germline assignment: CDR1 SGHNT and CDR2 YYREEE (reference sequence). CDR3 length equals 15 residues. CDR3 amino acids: CASSPLQGTNTEAFF. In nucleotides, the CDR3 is TGTGCCAGCAGCCCTTTACAGGGAACGAACACTGAAGCTTTCTTT.

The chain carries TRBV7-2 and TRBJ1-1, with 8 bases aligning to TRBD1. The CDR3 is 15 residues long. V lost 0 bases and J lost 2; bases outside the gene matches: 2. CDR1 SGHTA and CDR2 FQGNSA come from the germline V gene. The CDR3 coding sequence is TGTGCCAGCAGCTTAGCCAGGGGGCCTAACACTGAAGCTTTCTTT. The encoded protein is CASSLARGPNTEAFF.

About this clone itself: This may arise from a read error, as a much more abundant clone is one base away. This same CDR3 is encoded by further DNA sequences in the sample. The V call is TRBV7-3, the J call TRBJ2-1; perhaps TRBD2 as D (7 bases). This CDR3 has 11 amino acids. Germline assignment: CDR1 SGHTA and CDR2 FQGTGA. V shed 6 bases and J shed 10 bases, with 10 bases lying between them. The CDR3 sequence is CASSRGGEQFF. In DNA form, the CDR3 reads TGTGCCAGCAGTAGGGGGGGGGAGCAGTTCTTC.

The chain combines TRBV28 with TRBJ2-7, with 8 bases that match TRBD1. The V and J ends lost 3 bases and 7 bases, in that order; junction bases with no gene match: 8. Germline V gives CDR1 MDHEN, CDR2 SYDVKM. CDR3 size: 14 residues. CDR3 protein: CASSFVQGAREQYF. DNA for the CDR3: TGTGCCAGCAGTTTTGTGCAGGGGGCGCGGGAGCAGTACTTC.

The CDR3 is CASSQDGGPYNEQFF. The CDR3, as DNA: TGCGCCAGCAGCCAAGACGGAGGGCCCTACAATGAGCAGTTCTTC. The chain couples TRBV4-3 to TRBJ2-1, with D possibly TRBD2 on 6 matching bases. Germline V gene data show CDR1 as LGHNA and CDR2 as YSLEER. The V end lost 0 bases, the J end lost 2 bases, and 8 bases lay between the germline ends. The length of the CDR3 is 15 residues.

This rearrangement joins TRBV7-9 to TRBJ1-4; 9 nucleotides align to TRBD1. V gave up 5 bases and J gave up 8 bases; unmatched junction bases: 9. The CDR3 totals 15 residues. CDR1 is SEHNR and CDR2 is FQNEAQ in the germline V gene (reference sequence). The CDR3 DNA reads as TGTGCCAGCAGCCGTAACAGGGGGCGCGGGGAAAAACTGTTTTTT. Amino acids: CASSRNRGRGEKLFF.

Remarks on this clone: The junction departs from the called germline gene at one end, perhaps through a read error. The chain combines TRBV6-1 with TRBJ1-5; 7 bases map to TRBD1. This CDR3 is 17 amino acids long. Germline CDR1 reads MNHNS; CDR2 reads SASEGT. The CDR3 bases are TGTGCCAGCAGGGAAGTACAGGGGTGGTATAGCAATCAGCCCCAGCATTTT. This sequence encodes CASREVQGWYSNQPQHF.

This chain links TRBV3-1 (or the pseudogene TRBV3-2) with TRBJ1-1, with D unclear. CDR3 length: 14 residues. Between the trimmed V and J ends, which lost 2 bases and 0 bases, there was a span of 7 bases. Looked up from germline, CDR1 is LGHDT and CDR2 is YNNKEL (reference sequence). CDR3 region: CASSQLEMNTEAFF. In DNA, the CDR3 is TGTGCCAGCAGCCAATTAGAGATGAACACTGAAGCTTTCTTT.

CDR3 nucleotide sequence: TGTGCCAGCAGCGACAGCGGGGGCACGATCTCGACCCAGTACTTC. It yields the protein CASSDSGGTISTQYF. The J gene is TRBJ2-5, the V gene TRBV5-4, with 8 bases lining up with TRBD2. Trimming cost V 4 bases and J 7 bases; bases outside gene matches: 12. The CDR3 extends over 15 amino acids. Germline V gives CDR1 SGHNT, CDR2 YYREEE (reference sequence).

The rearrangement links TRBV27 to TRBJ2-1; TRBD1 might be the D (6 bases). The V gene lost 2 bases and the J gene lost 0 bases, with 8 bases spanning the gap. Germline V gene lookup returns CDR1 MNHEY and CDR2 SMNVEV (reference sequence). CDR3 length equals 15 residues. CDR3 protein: CASSLGTPSYNEQFF. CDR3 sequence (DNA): TGTGCCAGCAGTTTAGGGACACCCTCCTACAATGAGCAGTTCTTC.

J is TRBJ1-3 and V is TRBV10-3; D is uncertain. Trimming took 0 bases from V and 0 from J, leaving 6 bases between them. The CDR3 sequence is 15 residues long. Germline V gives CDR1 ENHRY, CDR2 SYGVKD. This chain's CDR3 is CAISESASSGNTIYF. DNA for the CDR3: TGTGCCATCAGTGAGTCTGCGAGCTCTGGAAACACCATATATTTT.

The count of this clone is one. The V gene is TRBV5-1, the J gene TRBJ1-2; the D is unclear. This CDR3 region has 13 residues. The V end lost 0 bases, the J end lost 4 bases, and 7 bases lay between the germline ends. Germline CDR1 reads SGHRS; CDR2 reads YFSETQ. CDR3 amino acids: CASSLARSYGYTF. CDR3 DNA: TGCGCCAGCAGCTTGGCCAGGTCCTATGGCTACACCTTC.